This T cell receptor (beta chain) was sequenced for a study of blood T cell repertoires in COVID-19. In its sample, this clone was seen a few times. Assay used: immunoSEQ multiplex PCR; TCRdb lists only in-frame clones, some missing. The table includes about 230,000 clones, 85% to 90% detected once. Germline values: CDR1 GTSNPN, CDR2 SVGIG (reference sequence). The CDR3 extends over 14 amino acids. V was clipped by 1 base and J by 5 bases; unmatched bases: 5. Enrolled during active infection, Seattle patients were then followed longitudinally. Sequencing was carried out using peripheral blood. The chain joins TRBV30 to TRBJ1-3; 7 bases map to TRBD1. This clonotype was sampled from a man aged 45-60 years with COVID-19, enrolled during active disease. The CDR3, as DNA: TGTGCCTGGAGTGACAGGGGTCAACGAAACACCATATATTTT. Its protein is CAWSDRGQRNTIYF.